The clone carrying this T cell receptor (beta chain) was observed a few times. The antigen is unknown. This record comes from a study of siplizumab effects on memory and regulatory T cells. Study-wide findings and caveats: Unstimulated naive T cells seemed to show more diversity than memory cells did, and they also seemed to be among the major contributors to the alloresponse. Most proliferating CD4+ or CD8+ clones, roughly 80-97%, had no naive or memory assignment.

TCRdb's table, derived via immunoSEQ multiplex PCR, lists solely in-frame clones and lacks some. The table records over 65,000 clones, around 93% of them present only once. V gave up 3 bases and J gave up 11 bases, with 13 bases separating them. CDR1 LNHDA and CDR2 SQIVND come from the germline V gene (reference sequence). The CDR3 is made up of 12 amino acids. This receptor was obtained from a human donor in good health. The sequenced sample consisted of CD8+ T cells sorted from blood. J is TRBJ1-1 and V is TRBV19; weak D call: TRBD1 (5 bases). In DNA form, the CDR3 reads TGTGCCAGTAGTATGGGCAGGGCGGTTGCTTTCTTT. Protein sequence: CASSMGRAVAFF.